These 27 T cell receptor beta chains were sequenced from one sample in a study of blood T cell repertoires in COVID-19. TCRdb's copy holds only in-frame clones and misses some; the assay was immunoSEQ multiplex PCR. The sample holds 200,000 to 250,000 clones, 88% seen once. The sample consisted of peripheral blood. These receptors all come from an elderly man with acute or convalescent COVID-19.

The CDR3 bases are TGTGCCAGCAGTTTTTTCAGGGCCACCGGGGAGCTGTTTTTT. Encoded protein: CASSFFRATGELFF. The J gene is TRBJ2-2, the V gene TRBV28; the D gene is possibly TRBD1 (5 bases). The CDR3 is 14 residues long. Germline values: CDR1 MDHEN, CDR2 SYDVKM. V gave up 3 bases and J gave up 4 bases, with 9 bases separating them.

The CDR3 DNA reads as TGTGCCAGCAGTGAAAATAAGGGGATGGGTAGGGACACTGAAGCTTTCTTT. Protein sequence: CASSENKGMGRDTEAFF. The chain has TRBV2 and TRBJ1-1; D perhaps matches TRBD1 (5 bases). The length of the CDR3 is 17 residues. Germline V CDR1 and CDR2: SNHLY, FYNNEI. V gave up 2 bases and J gave up 3 bases, with 19 bases separating them.

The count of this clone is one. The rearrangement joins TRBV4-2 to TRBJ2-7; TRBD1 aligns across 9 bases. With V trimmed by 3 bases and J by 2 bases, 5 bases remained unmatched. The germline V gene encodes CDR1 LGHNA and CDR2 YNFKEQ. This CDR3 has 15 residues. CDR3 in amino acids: CASSQGQGLAYEQYF. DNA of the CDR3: TGTGCCAGCAGCCAGGGACAGGGACTTGCCTACGAGCAGTACTTC.

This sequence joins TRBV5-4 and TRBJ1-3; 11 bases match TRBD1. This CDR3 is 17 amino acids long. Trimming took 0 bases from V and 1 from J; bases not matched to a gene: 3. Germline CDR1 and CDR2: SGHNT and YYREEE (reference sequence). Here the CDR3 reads CASSLAGTGGSGNTIYF. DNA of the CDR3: TGTGCCAGCAGCTTGGCGGGGACAGGGGGATCTGGAAACACCATATATTTT. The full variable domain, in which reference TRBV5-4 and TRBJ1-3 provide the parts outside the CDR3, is ETGVTQSPTHLIKTRGQQVTLRCSSQSGHNTVSWYQQALGQGPQFIFQYYREEENGRGNFPPRFSGLQFPNYSSELNVNALELDDSALYLCASSLAGTGGSGNTIYFGEGSWLTVV.

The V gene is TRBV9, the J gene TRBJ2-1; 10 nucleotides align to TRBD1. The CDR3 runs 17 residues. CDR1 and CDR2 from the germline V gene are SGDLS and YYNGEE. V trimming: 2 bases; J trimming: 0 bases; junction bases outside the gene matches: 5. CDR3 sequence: CASSVEGQGFSYNEQFF. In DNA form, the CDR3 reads TGTGCCAGCAGCGTGGAGGGACAGGGGTTCTCCTACAATGAGCAGTTCTTC. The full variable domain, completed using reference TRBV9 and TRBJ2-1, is DSGVTQTPKHLITATGQRVTLRCSPRSGDLSVYWYQQSLDQGLQFLIQYYNGEERAKGNILERFSAQQFPDLHSELNLSSLELGDSALYFCASSVEGQGFSYNEQFFGPGTRLTVL.

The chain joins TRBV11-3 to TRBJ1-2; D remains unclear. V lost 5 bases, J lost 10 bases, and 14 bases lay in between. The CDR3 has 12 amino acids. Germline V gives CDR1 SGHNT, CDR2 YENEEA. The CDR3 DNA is TGTGCCAGCAGCACCCAACAGAAGGACTACACCTTC. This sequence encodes CASSTQQKDYTF. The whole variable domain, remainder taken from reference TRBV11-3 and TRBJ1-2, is EAGVVQSPRYKIIEKKQPVAFWCNPISGHNTLYWYLQNLGQGPELLIRYENEEAVDDSQLPKDRFSAERLKGVDSTLKIQPAELGDSAVYLCASSTQQKDYTFGSGTRLTVV.

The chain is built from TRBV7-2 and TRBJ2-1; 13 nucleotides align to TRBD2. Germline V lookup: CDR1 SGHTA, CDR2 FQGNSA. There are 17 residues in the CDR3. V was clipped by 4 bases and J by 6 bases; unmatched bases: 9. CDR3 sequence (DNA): TGTGCCAGCAGCTCGCAACTAGCGGGGGGGATCGTCAATGAGCAGTTCTTC. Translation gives CASSSQLAGGIVNEQFF.

The CDR3 DNA reads as TGTGCCAGCAGTTTGGGACAGGGCTCCTACAATGAGCAGTTCTTC. Protein product: CASSLGQGSYNEQFF. The chain joins TRBV6-5 to TRBJ2-1, with 9 bases aligning to TRBD1. V lost 4 bases and J lost 0; bases outside the gene matches: 1. CDR1 MNHEY and CDR2 SVGAGI come from the germline V gene. The CDR3 sequence is 15 residues long.

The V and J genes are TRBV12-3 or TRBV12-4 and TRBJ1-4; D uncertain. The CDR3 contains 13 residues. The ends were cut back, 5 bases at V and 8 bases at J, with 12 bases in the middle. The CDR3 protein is CASSLRTGEKLFF. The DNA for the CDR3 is TGTGCCAGCAGTCTAAGGACGGGAGAAAAACTGTTTTTT.

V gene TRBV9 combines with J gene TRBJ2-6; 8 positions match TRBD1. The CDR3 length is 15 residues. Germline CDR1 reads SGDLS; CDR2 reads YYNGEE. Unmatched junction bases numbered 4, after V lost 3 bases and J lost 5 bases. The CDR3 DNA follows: TGTGCCAGCAGCGGAACAGGGGGAAGGGCCAACGTCCTGACTTTC. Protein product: CASSGTGGRANVLTF.

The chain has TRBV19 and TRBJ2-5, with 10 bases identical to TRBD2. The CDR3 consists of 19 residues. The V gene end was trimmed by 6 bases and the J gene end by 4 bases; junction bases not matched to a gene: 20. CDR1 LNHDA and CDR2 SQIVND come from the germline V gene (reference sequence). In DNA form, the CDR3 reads TGTGCCAGTAGCGGGACAAGCAAGCCGGCTAGCGGGAGTTTAGAGACCCAGTACTTC. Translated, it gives CASSGTSKPASGSLETQYF. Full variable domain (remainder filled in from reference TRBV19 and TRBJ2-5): DGGITQSPKYLFRKEGQNVTLSCEQNLNHDAMYWYRQDPGQGLRLIYYSQIVNDFQKGDIAEGYSVSREKKESFPLTVTSAQKNPTAFYLCASSGTSKPASGSLETQYFGPGTRLLVL.

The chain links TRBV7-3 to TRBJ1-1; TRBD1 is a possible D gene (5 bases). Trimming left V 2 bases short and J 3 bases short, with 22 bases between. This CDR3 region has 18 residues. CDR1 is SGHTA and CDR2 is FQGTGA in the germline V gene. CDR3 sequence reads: CASSLRSGVGRRDTEAFF. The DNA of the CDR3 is TGTGCCAGCAGCTTACGGTCGGGGGTGGGCCGGAGGGACACTGAAGCTTTCTTT.

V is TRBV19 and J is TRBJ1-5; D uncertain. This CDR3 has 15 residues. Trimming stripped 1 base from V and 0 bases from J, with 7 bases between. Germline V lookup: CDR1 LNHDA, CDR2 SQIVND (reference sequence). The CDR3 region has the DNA TGTGCCAGTAGTATAGGACACATTAGCAATCAGCCCCAGCATTTT. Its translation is CASSIGHISNQPQHF.

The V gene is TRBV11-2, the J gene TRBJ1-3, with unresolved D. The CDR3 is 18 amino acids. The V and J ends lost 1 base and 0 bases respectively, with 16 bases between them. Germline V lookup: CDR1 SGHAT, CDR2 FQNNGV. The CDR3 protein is CASSLGHLATSSGNTIYF. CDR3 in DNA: TGTGCCAGCAGCTTAGGACATCTTGCTACTTCCTCTGGAAACACCATATATTTT.

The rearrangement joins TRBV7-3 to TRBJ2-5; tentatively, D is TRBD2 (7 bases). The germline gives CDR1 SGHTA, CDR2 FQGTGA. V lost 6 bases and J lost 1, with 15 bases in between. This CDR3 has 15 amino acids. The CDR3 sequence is CASSLQGGVQETQYF. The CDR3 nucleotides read TGTGCCAGCAGTTTACAAGGGGGGGTCCAAGAGACCCAGTACTTC.

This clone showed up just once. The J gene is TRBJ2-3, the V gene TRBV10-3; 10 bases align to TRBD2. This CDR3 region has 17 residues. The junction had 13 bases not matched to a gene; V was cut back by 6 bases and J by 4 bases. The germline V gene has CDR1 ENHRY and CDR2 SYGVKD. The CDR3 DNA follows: TGTGCCATCAGGGCTGGAGCGGGGGGGCGTCCCGCAGATACGCAGTATTTT. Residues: CAIRAGAGGRPADTQYF.

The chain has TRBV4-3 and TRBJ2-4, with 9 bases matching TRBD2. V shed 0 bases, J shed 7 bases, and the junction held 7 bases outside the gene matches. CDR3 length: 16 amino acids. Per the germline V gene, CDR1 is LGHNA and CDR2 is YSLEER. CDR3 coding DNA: TGCGCCAGCAGCCAAGAAAGCCAGCGGGAGGTGAACATTCAGTACTTC. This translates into CASSQESQREVNIQYF.

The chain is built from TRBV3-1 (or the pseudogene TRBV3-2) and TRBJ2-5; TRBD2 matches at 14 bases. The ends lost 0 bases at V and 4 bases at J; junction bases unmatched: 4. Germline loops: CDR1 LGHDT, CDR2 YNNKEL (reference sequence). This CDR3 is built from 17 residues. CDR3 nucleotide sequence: TGTGCCAGCAGCCAAGACCCGACTAGCGGGGGGGCAGAGACCCAGTACTTC. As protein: CASSQDPTSGGAETQYF.

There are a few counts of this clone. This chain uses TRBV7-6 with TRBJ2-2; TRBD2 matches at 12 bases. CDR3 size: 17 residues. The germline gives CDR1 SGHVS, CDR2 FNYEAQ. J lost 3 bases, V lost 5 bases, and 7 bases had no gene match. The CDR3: CASSIGTSGHHTGELFF. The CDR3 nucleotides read TGTGCCAGCAGCATCGGGACTAGCGGGCATCACACCGGGGAGCTGTTTTTT.

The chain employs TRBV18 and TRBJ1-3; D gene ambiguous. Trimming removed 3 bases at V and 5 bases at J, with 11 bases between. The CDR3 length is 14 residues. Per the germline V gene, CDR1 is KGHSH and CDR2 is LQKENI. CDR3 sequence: CASSPPGVRNTIYF. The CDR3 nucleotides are TGTGCCAGCTCACCCCCCGGGGTCAGAAACACCATATATTTT.

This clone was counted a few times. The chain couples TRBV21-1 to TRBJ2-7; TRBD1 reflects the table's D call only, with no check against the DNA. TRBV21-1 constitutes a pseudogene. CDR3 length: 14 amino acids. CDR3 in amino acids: CASSKGDISYEQYF. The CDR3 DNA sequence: TGTGCCAGCAGCAAAGGGGACATCTCCTACGAGCAGTACTTC.

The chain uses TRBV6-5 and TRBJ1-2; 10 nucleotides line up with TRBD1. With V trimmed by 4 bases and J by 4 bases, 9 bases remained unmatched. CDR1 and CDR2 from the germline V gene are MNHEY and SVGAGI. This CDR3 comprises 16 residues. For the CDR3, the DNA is TGTGCCAGCAGTTCGACAGGGGGCCATGTCCTCTATGGCTACACCTTC. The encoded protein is CASSSTGGHVLYGYTF.

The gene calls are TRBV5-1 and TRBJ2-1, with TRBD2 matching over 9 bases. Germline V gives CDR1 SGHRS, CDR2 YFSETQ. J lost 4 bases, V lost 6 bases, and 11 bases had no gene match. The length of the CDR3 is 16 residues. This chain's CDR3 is CASTPGGGGAYNEQFF. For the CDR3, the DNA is TGCGCCAGCACCCCTGGGGGCGGGGGGGCTTACAATGAGCAGTTCTTC.

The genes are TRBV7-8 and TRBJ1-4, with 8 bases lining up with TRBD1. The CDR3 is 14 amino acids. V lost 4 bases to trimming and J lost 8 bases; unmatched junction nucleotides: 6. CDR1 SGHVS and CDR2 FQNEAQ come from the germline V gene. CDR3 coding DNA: TGTGCCAGCAGCTCGGACAGGGTTAACGAAAAACTGTTTTTT. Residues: CASSSDRVNEKLFF.

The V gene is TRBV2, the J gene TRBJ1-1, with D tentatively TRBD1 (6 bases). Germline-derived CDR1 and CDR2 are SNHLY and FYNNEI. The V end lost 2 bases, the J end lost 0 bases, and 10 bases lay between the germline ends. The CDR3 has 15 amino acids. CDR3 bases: TGTGCCAGCAGTGAAAGGACAGCCCTGAACACTGAAGCTTTCTTT. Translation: CASSERTALNTEAFF.

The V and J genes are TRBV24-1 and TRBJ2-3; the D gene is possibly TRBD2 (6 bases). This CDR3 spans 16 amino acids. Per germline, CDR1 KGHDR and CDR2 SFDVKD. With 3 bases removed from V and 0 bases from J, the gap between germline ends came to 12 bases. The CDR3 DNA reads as TGTGCCACCAGTGATGGCCCAGGGACTAGCACAGATACGCAGTATTTT. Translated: CATSDGPGTSTDTQYF.

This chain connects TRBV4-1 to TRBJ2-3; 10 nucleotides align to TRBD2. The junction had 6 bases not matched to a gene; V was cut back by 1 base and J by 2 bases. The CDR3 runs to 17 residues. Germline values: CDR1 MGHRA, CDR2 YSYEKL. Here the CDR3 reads CASSQGSSGGFTDTQYF. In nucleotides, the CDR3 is TGCGCCAGCAGCCAAGGCTCTAGCGGGGGATTCACAGATACGCAGTATTTT.